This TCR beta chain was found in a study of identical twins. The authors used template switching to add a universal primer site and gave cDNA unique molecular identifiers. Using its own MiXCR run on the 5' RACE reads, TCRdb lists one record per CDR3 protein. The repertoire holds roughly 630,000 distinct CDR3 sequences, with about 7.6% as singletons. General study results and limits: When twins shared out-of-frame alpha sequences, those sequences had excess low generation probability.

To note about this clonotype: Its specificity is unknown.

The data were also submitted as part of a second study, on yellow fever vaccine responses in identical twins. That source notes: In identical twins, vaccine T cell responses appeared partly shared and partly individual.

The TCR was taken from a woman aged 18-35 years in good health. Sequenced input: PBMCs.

This CDR3 is CASSQSGGEQFF. The CDR3 DNA follows: TGTGCCAGCAGCCAAAGCGGGGGGGAGCAGTTCTTC. The chain has TRBV7-6 and TRBJ2-1; 9 positions agree with TRBD2. CDR3 size: 12 residues. V gave up 5 bases and J gave up 10 bases; unmatched junction bases: 3. Germline V gives CDR1 SGHVS, CDR2 FNYEAQ.